The source of this T cell receptor beta chain is a study of blood T cells in healthy people across ages. Study-level findings and limits: Across the age range, TCR beta diversity per million T cells fell in a roughly linear way. Strongly correlated with naive T cell percentage was TCR beta diversity.

The CDR3 spans 12 residues. The germline V gene encodes CDR1 SEHNR and CDR2 FQNEAQ (reference sequence). The V and J ends lost 5 bases and 3 bases respectively, with 7 bases between them. Using a J-beta primer mix together with a sample-barcoded 5' primer, a second PCR was run for roughly 6 to 11 cycles. Each CDR3 protein gets one entry after TCRdb re-called the 5' RACE reads with MiXCR. Of more than 650,000 distinct CDR3 sequences listed, 22% are singletons. Details on this clonotype: No antigen is known for it.

V gene TRBV7-9 combines with J gene TRBJ1-2; D remains unclear. Sequencing input: blood. This TCR was recovered from a man in his sixties or seventies in good health. The CDR3 DNA reads TGTGCCAGCAGCCCGGCCGACTATGGCTACACCTTC. Translation gives CASSPADYGYTF. Variable domain in full (rest from reference TRBV7-9 and TRBJ1-2): DTGVSQNPRHKITKRGQNVTFRCDPISEHNRLYWYRQTLGQGPEFLTYFQNEAQLEKSRLLSDRFSAERPKGSFSTLEIQRTEQGDSAMYLCASSPADYGYTFGSGTRLTVV.